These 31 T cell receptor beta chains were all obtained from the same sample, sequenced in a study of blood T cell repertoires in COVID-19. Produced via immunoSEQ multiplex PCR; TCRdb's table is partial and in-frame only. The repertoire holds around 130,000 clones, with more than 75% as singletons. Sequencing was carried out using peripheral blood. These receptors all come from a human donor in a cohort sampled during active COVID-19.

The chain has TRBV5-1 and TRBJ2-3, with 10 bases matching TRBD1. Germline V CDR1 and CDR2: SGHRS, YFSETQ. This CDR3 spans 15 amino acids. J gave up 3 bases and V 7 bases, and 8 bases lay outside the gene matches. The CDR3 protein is CASGVRDRGTDTQYF. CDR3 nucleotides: TGCGCCAGCGGCGTCCGGGACAGGGGAACAGATACGCAGTATTTT.

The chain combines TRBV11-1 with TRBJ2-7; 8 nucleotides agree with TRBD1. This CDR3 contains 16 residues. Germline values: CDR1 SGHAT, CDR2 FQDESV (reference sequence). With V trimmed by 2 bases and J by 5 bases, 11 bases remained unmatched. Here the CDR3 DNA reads TGTGCCAGCAGCTTACAGGTCAGGGGGCGTGTTGACGAGCAGTACTTC. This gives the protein CASSLQVRGRVDEQYF.

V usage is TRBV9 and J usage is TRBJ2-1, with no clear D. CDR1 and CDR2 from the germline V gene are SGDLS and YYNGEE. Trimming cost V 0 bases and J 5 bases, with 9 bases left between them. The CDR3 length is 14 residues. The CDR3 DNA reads TGTGCCAGCAGCGTAGAGCTTTTAAACAATGAGCAGTTCTTC. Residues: CASSVELLNNEQFF. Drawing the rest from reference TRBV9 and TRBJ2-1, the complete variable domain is DSGVTQTPKHLITATGQRVTLRCSPRSGDLSVYWYQQSLDQGLQFLIQYYNGEERAKGNILERFSAQQFPDLHSELNLSSLELGDSALYFCASSVELLNNEQFFGPGTRLTVL.

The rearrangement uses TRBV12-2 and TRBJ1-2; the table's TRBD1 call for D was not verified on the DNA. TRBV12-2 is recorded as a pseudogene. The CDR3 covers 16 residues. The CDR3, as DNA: TGTGCAAGTCGCTCGACACAGGGGGCACGGGACTATGGCTACACCTTC. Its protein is CASRSTQGARDYGYTF.

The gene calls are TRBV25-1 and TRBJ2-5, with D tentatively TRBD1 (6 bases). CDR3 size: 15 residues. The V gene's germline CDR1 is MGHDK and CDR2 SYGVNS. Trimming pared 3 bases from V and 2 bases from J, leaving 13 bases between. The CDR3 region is CASSDGQLQQETQYF. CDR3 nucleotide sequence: TGTGCCAGCAGTGACGGACAGTTACAACAAGAGACCCAGTACTTC.

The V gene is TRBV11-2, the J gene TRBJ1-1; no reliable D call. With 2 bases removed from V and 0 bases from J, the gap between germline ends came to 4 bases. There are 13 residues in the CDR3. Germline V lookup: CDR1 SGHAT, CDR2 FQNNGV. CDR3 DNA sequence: TGTGCCAGCAGCTTACAAATGAACACTGAAGCTTTCTTT. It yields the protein CASSLQMNTEAFF.

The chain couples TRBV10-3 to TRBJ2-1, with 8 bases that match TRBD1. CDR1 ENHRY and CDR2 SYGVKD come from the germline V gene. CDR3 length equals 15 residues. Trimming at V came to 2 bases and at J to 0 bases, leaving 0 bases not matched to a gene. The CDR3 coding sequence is TGTGCCATCAGTGAGACAGGGGGCTCCTACAATGAGCAGTTCTTC. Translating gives CAISETGGSYNEQFF.

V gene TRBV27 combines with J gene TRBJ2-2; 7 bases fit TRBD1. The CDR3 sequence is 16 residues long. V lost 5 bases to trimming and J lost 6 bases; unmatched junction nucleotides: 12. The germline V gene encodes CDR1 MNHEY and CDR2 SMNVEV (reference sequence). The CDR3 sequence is CASSIMTGYIPGELFF. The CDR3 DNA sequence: TGTGCCAGCAGTATAATGACAGGGTATATTCCCGGGGAGCTGTTTTTT.

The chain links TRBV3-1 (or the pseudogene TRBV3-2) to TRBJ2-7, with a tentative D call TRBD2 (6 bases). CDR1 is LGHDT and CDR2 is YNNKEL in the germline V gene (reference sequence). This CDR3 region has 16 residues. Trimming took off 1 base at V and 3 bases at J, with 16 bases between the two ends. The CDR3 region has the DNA TGTGCCAGCAGCCAAGGGATGGGGGGAAGGGGCTACGAGCAGTACTTC. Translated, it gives CASSQGMGGRGYEQYF.

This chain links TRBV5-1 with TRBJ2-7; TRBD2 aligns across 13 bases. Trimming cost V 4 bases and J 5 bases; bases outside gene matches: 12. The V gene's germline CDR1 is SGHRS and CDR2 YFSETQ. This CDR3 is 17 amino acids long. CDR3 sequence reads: CASSTGLAGAFLNEQYF. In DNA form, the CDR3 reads TGCGCCAGCAGCACCGGACTAGCGGGAGCATTTCTGAACGAGCAGTACTTC.

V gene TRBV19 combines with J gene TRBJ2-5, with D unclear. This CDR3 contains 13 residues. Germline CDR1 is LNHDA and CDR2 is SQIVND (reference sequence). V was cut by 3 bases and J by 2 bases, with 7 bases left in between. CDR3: CASSMTEQETQYF. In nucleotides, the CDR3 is TGTGCCAGTAGTATGACGGAGCAAGAGACCCAGTACTTC.

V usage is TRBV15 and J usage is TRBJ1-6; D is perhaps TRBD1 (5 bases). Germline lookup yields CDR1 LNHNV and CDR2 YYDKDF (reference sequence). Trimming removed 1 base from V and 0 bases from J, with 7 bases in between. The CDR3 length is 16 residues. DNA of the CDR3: TGTGCCACCAGCAGAGGACAGAGCTCCTATAATTCACCCCTCCACTTT. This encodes CATSRGQSSYNSPLHF.

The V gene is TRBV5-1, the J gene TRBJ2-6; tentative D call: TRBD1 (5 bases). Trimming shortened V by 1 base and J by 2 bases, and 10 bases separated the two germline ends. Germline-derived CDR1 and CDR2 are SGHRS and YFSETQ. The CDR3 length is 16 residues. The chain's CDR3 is CASSLFARAGANVLTF. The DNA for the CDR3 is TGCGCCAGCAGCTTGTTCGCCAGGGCTGGGGCCAACGTCCTGACTTTC.

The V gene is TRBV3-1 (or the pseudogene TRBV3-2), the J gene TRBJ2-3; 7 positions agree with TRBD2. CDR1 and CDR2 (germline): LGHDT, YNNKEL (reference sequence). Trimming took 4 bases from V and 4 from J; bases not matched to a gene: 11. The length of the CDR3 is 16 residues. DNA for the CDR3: TGTGCCAGCAGCCCGTCGGGAAGCGGGATTGCAGATACGCAGTATTTT. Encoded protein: CASSPSGSGIADTQYF.

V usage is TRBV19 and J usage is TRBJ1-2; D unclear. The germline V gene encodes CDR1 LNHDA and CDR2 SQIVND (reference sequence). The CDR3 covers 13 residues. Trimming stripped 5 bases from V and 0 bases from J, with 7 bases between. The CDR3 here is CASSFTANYGYTF. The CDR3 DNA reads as TGTGCCAGTAGTTTTACAGCTAACTATGGCTACACCTTC. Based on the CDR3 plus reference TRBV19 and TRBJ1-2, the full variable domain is DGGITQSPKYLFRKEGQNVTLSCEQNLNHDAMYWYRQDPGQGLRLIYYSQIVNDFQKGDIAEGYSVSREKKESFPLTVTSAQKNPTAFYLCASSFTANYGYTFGSGTRLTVV.

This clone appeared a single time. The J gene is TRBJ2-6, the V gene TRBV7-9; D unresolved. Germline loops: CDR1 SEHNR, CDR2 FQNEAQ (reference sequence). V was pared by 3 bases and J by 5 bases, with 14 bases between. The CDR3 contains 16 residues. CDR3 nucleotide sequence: TGTGCCAGCAGCTTTTCTCCCTTCAGTTGGGCCAACGTCCTGACTTTC. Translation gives CASSFSPFSWANVLTF.

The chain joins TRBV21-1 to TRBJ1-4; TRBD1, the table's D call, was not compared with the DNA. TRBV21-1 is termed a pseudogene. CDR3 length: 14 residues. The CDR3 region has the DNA TGTGCCAGCAGCGTACAGGGGGCCAAGTCGAAACTGTTTTTT. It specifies CASSVQGAKSKLFF.

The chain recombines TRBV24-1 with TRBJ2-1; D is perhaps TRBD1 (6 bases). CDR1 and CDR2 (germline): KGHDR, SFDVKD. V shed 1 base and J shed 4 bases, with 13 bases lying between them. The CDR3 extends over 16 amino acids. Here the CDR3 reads CATSDLIPDSYNEQFF. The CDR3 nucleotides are TGTGCCACCAGTGATTTAATACCGGACAGTTACAATGAGCAGTTCTTC.

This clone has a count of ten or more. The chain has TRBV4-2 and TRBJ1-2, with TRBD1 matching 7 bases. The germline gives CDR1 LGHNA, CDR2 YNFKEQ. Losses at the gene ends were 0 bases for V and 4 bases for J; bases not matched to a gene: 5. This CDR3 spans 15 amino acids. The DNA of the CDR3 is TGTGCCAGCAGCCAAGAATTCGGACAGGTCTATGGCTACACCTTC. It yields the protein CASSQEFGQVYGYTF.

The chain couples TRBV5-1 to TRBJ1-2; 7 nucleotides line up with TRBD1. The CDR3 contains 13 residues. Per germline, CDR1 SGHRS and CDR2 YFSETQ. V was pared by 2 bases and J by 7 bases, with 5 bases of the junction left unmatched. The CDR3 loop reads CASSFQGERGYTF. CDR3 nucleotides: TGCGCCAGCAGCTTCCAGGGGGAGCGTGGCTACACCTTC. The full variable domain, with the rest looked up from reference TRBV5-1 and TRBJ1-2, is KAGVTQTPRYLIKTRGQQVTLSCSPISGHRSVSWYQQTPGQGLQFLFEYFSETQRNKGNFPGRFSGRQFSNSRSEMNVSTLELGDSALYLCASSFQGERGYTFGSGTRLTVV.

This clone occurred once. CDR3: CASSLSTGAGTQYF. The DNA for the CDR3 is TGTGCCAGCAGTTTATCGACGGGAGCTGGTACGCAGTATTTT. This chain joins TRBV27 and TRBJ2-3, with a possible D match to TRBD2 (6 bases). V was cut by 0 bases and J by 8 bases, with 12 bases left in between. Germline assignment: CDR1 MNHEY and CDR2 SMNVEV (reference sequence). The CDR3 is 14 amino acids.

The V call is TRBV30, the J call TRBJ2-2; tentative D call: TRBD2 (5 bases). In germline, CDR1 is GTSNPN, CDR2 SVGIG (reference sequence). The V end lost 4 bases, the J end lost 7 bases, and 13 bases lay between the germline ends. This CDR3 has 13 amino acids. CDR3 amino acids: CAWNGRTDGELFF. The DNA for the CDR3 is TGTGCCTGGAATGGACGGACTGACGGGGAGCTGTTTTTT.

CDR3 bases: TGTGCCAGCAGCCAACCACAGGGCTACGAGCAGTACTTC. Protein: CASSQPQGYEQYF. The chain links TRBV5-6 to TRBJ2-7, with TRBD1 as a possible D gene (6 bases). Trimming left V 4 bases short and J 3 bases short, with 11 bases between. The CDR3 totals 13 residues. CDR1 SGHDT and CDR2 YYEEEE come from the germline V gene.

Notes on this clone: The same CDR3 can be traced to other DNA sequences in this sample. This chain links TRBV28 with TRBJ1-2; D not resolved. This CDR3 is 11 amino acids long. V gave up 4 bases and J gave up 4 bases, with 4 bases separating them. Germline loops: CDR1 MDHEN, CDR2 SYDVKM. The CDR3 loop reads CASSSGYGYTF. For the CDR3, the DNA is TGTGCCAGCAGTTCCGGCTATGGCTACACCTTC.

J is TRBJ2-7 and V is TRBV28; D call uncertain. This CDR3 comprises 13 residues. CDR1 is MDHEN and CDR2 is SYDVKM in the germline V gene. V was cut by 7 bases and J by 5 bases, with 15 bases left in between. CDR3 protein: CASTLSGTNEQYF. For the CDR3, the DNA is TGTGCCAGCACCCTATCGGGTACCAACGAGCAGTACTTC.

CDR3 amino acids: CASSQEDGGWLAGSDTQYF. The CDR3 DNA follows: TGTGCCAGCAGCCAAGAAGATGGGGGGTGGCTAGCGGGGTCAGATACGCAGTATTTT. The rearrangement uses TRBV3-1 (or the pseudogene TRBV3-2) and TRBJ2-3; 9 positions match TRBD2. The germline V gene encodes CDR1 LGHDT and CDR2 YNNKEL (reference sequence). This CDR3 comprises 19 residues. The trim removed 0 bases at V and 4 bases at J, leaving 14 bases unmatched.

The CDR3 DNA reads TGTGCCAGCAGCAAAACTCAGGGGGCTCCCTATGGCTACACCTTC. The encoded protein is CASSKTQGAPYGYTF. This chain connects TRBV6-5 to TRBJ1-2; 8 bases agree with TRBD1. Germline assignment: CDR1 MNHEY and CDR2 SVGAGI. Unmatched junction bases numbered 10, after V lost 6 bases and J lost 4 bases. This CDR3 is built from 15 residues.

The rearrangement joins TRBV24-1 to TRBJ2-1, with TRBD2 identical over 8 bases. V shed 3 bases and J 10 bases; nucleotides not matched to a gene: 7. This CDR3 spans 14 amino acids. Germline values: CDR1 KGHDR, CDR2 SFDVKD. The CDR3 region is CATSDGSGSREQFF. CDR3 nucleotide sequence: TGTGCCACCAGTGATGGCAGCGGGAGCCGAGAGCAGTTCTTC.

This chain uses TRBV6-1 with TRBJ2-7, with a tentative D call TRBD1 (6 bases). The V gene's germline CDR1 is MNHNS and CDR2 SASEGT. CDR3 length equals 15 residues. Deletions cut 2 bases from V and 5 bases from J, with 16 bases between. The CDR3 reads CASSELLGRGHEQYF. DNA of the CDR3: TGTGCCAGCAGTGAATTGTTGGGCAGGGGACACGAGCAGTACTTC.

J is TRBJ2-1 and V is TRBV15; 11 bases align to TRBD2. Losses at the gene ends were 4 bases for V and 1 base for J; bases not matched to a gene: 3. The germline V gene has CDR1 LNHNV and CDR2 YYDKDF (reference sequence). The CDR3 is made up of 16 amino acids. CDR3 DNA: TGTGCCACCAGCACACGACTAGCGGGATCCTACAATGAGCAGTTCTTC. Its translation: CATSTRLAGSYNEQFF.

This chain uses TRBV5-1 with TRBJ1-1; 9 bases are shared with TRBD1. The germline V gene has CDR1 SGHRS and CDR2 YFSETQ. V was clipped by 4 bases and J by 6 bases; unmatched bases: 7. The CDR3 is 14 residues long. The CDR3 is CASSPGQGFSEAFF. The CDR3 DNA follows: TGCGCCAGCAGCCCCGGACAGGGGTTTTCTGAAGCTTTCTTT.